This record looks at one T cell receptor (beta chain) sequence and its context. This clone was seen only once. The antigen this receptor binds is unknown. The sample holds no much larger clone one base away, and base qualities are not on file. The data originate from a study of a mutant IDH1 vaccine in newly diagnosed glioma (dated by TCRdb to the early 2020s). About the full investigation: The roughly 30 treated patients were about 60% male and roughly 40% female, with a mean age of roughly 42 years. Prior to enrollment, patients had been given standard therapy consisting of radiotherapy alone, temozolomide alone, or radiochemotherapy with temozolomide, with the combination given to most patients. Peripheral blood samples were drawn at six visits, namely V03 (baseline), V05, V07, V10, V12 and V13. Longitudinal TCRB deep sequencing was performed for about 25 treated patients wherever samples were available for exploratory analyses. Study-level results and caveats: Changes in the top peripheral T cell clonotypes picked up by TCRB sequencing did not appear to be linked to pseudoprogression. Across multiple MHC alleles, vaccine-induced immune responses were seen in 93.3% of patients. PBMC samples for TCRB deep sequencing were selected based on availability. It was noted by the authors that analyses of patient blood samples could not be reproduced owing to sample limitations.

The sample's time point label, decoded: baseline, week 1 (first vaccination visit). The meaning of the sample's treatment or condition label: pre-vaccination baseline after standard-of-care therapy. Donors had newly diagnosed WHO grade 3 or 4 IDH1-mutant astrocytomas with loss of nuclear ATRX. The samples were drawn from NOA16, a multicentre, single-arm, open-label phase I trial in Germany that tested a mutant IDH1 peptide vaccine in humans for the first time. Visit V03 blood draws served as the baseline sample for immunogenicity testing. Genomic DNA for TCRB sequencing was extracted from EDTA blood using the DNeasy Blood and Tissue Kit. The library was prepared using the immunoSEQ multiplex PCR assay. Following the manufacturer's protocol, the hsTCRB Kit was used to amplify rearranged TCR beta chain sequences. Sequencing of TCRB libraries was carried out on an Illumina MiSeq. The original pipeline was this. The proprietary platform of the kit vendor was used for demultiplexing, trimming and gene mapping. TCRdb mirrors the immuneACCESS table, restricted to in-frame sequences. Some clones are absent from its copies; in checked studies, under half trace to an unresolved V gene, and the reason for the others is unknown. Clonal size and the V and J genes are those of that table, whereas D and trimming came from the DNA. Here the sample has nearly 50,000 clones; 75% to 90% occur a single time. Over 2% of the sample lies in the top ten.

Measured from the cysteine to the phenylalanine, the CDR3 is 12 residues long. Here the CDR3 DNA is all that survives: 36 bases in frame from base 1. Unmatched junction bases come to 0, with V trimmed by 5 bases and J by 2 bases. In the germline V gene, CDR1 corresponds to SGHTA and CDR2 to FQGNSA. This TCR came from a man in his forties or fifties with glioma. The chain is encoded by TRBV7-2 joined to TRBJ2-7, with 7 bases matching TRBD2. The input for sequencing was PBMCs, taken from a glioma patient treated with radiotherapy, temozolomide or both. The nucleotide sequence reads TGTGCCAGCAGCCGGGGGGCCTACGAGCAGTACTTC. This sequence encodes CASSRGAYEQYF.